The entry that follows covers one T cell receptor beta chain sequence. What it binds is unknown. Here immunoSEQ multiplex PCR was the method, and the copy in TCRdb shows in-frame clones only, minus some. The sample has roughly 57,000 clones, about 92% seen once. This entry belongs to a study of cytomegalovirus exposure and HLA in healthy donors. Study conclusions and caveats: The study labeled more than 150 TCR beta chains cytomegalovirus-associated. According to reports, the classifier identified cytomegalovirus status with high specificity and sensitivity.

The germline V gene encodes CDR1 SGHRS and CDR2 YFSETQ. CDR3 size: 14 residues. The V end was cut by 0 bases, the J end by 2 bases, with 8 bases between. The receptor was derived from a woman aged 18-30 years in good health and CMV-seropositive. The chain combines TRBV5-1 with TRBJ1-1, with unresolved D. The sequenced material came from PBMCs. This CDR3 is CASSLDSVNTEAFF. As DNA, the CDR3 is TGCGCCAGCAGCTTGGACAGTGTAAACACTGAAGCTTTCTTT. Filled out from reference TRBV5-1 and TRBJ1-1, the complete variable domain reads KAGVTQTPRYLIKTRGQQVTLSCSPISGHRSVSWYQQTPGQGLQFLFEYFSETQRNKGNFPGRFSGRQFSNSRSEMNVSTLELGDSALYLCASSLDSVNTEAFFGQGTRLTVV.